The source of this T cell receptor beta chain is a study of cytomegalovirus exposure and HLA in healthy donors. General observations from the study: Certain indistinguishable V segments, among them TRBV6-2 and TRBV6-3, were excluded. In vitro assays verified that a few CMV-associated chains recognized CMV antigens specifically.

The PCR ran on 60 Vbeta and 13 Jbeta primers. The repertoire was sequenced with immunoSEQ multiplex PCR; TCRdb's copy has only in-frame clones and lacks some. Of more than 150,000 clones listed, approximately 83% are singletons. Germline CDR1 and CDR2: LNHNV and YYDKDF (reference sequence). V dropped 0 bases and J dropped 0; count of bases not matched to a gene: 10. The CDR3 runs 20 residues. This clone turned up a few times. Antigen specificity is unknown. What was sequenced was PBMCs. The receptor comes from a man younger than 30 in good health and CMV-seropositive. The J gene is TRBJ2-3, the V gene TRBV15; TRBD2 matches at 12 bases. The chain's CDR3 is CATSRDGRGLAGTSTDTQYF. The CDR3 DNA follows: TGTGCCACCAGCAGAGATGGCCGCGGACTAGCGGGGACTAGCACAGATACGCAGTATTTT.